One T cell receptor beta chain is described in this entry. What it binds is unknown. Germline CDR1 is GTSNPN and CDR2 is SVGIG (reference sequence). Trimming left V 3 bases short and J 0 bases short, with 17 bases between. CDR3 length: 16 amino acids. This sample is part of a study of early stage breast cancer tumors. Study-level information: ER+/PR+/HER2- status applied to about 75% of the 16 invasive breast tumors.

Method: immunoSEQ multiplex PCR; TCRdb's copy keeps in-frame clones and lacks some. The sample has 60,000 to 80,000 clones, roughly 80% seen once. Study-wide results and limits: Enriched TCRB sequences shared across patients were mostly commonly generated sequences.

The V and J genes are TRBV30 and TRBJ1-1; D is uncertain. What was sequenced was blood. This clonotype was sampled from a person in their sixties or seventies with breast cancer. The CDR3 protein is CAWRESFPRLNTEAFF. The CDR3 DNA follows: TGTGCCTGGAGGGAATCCTTCCCGCGATTGAACACTGAAGCTTTCTTT.